The 22 T cell receptor beta chains below come from one sample, sequenced in a study of blood T cell repertoires in COVID-19. Sequencing used immunoSEQ multiplex PCR; TCRdb keeps in-frame clones, though not all of them. This table holds 68,000 or so clones, 88% found once. The sample was peripheral blood. The origin of the receptors is a woman aged 65 to 85 with acute or convalescent COVID-19.

The V and J genes are TRBV10-3 and TRBJ2-7; TRBD2 agrees at 8 bases. The length of the CDR3 is 15 residues. Germline CDR1 and CDR2: ENHRY and SYGVKD. Trimming removed 4 bases from V and 3 bases from J; junction bases left unmatched: 8. The CDR3, as DNA: TGTGCCATCAGTGGGGGGGGACTAGTTGACTACGAGCAGTACTTC. Protein product: CAISGGGLVDYEQYF.

V and J are TRBV3-1 (or the pseudogene TRBV3-2) and TRBJ2-3; D gene unclear. Germline V gene lookup returns CDR1 LGHDT and CDR2 YNNKEL (reference sequence). CDR3 length: 12 amino acids. V lost 1 base to trimming and J lost 7 bases, with 6 bases between them. CDR3 protein: CASSQGRYTQYF. CDR3 in DNA: TGTGCCAGCAGCCAAGGTCGGTATACGCAGTATTTT.

The chain recombines TRBV19 with TRBJ1-1; TRBD1 might be the D (5 bases). There are 16 residues in the CDR3. The germline gives CDR1 LNHDA, CDR2 SQIVND (reference sequence). With 5 bases removed from V and 0 bases from J, the gap between germline ends came to 16 bases. The CDR3 region is CASSGGDREMNTEAFF. The CDR3 DNA is TGTGCCAGTAGTGGCGGGGACCGAGAAATGAACACTGAAGCTTTCTTT.

CDR3 nucleotides: TGTGCCAGTAGTTTCTTACTGGGGCCCTCTGGGGCCAACGTCCTGACTTTC. It yields the protein CASSFLLGPSGANVLTF. The chain combines TRBV19 with TRBJ2-6; TRBD1 might be the D (5 bases). V was shortened by 5 bases and J by 0 bases, with 14 bases between the two germline ends. This CDR3 is built from 17 residues. Germline lookup yields CDR1 LNHDA and CDR2 SQIVND (reference sequence).

The genes are TRBV6-6 and TRBJ1-5; D may be TRBD1 (6 bases). Germline V gene data show CDR1 as MNHNY and CDR2 as SVGAGI (reference sequence). The CDR3 contains 16 residues. V lost 8 bases and J lost 4, with 21 bases in between. CDR3: CASRFLPVQGNQPQHF. CDR3 coding DNA: TGTGCCAGCCGCTTTCTCCCGGTTCAGGGGAATCAGCCCCAGCATTTT.

V gene TRBV24-1 combines with J gene TRBJ1-1, with D perhaps TRBD1 (6 bases). CDR1 is KGHDR and CDR2 is SFDVKD in the germline V gene. The germline V and J ends were trimmed by 9 bases and 2 bases, with 18 bases remaining between them. The CDR3 contains 15 residues. The DNA of the CDR3 is TGTGCCACCCGACCGGCACAGGGCCCCAACACTGAAGCTTTCTTT. It specifies CATRPAQGPNTEAFF.

V and J are TRBV11-3 and TRBJ1-1, with a possible D match to TRBD1 (6 bases). The CDR3 runs to 15 residues. CDR1 is SGHNT, CDR2 YENEEA, per germline. Trimming left V 5 bases short and J 4 bases short, with 17 bases between. CDR3 nucleotides: TGTGCCAGCAGCCTAGGGGGGGGACGAGGCACTGAAGCTTTCTTT. The encoded protein is CASSLGGGRGTEAFF.

The chain recombines TRBV6-4 with TRBJ2-2; D is unresolved. The germline V gene encodes CDR1 MRHNA and CDR2 SNTAGT. V was pared by 4 bases and J by 5 bases, with 8 bases between. The CDR3 is 13 amino acids. The CDR3 loop reads CASSAETTGELFF. The DNA of the CDR3 is TGTGCCAGCAGTGCGGAGACTACCGGGGAGCTGTTTTTT.

The V call is TRBV2, the J call TRBJ1-1; TRBD1 matches 9 bases. This CDR3 comprises 15 residues. The V segment lost 6 bases and the J segment 0 bases; nucleotides outside the gene matches: 5. Per germline, CDR1 SNHLY and CDR2 FYNNEI. Here the CDR3 reads CASRGQGAMNTEAFF. The CDR3 bases are TGTGCCAGCAGGGGACAGGGTGCGATGAACACTGAAGCTTTCTTT.

The chain carries TRBV30 and TRBJ2-3, with D possibly TRBD2 on 5 matching bases. The CDR3 is 11 amino acids. V dropped 5 bases and J dropped 6 bases, with 9 bases sitting between them. Per germline, CDR1 GTSNPN and CDR2 SVGIG (reference sequence). The CDR3 sequence is CAWGLSDTQYF. The CDR3 DNA sequence: TGTGCCTGGGGACTCTCCGATACGCAGTATTTT.

Here the CDR3 reads CASRSLGALHKGYTF. For the CDR3, the DNA is TGTGCCAGCAGGTCATTAGGGGCTCTTCATAAGGGCTACACCTTC. The V call is TRBV11-2, the J call TRBJ1-2, with D possibly matching TRBD1 (5 bases). The germline V gene has CDR1 SGHAT and CDR2 FQNNGV. This CDR3 has 15 residues. Trimming pared 6 bases from V and 8 bases from J, leaving 22 bases between.

The rearrangement joins TRBV15 to TRBJ2-1, with D possibly TRBD2 on 5 matching bases. Germline values: CDR1 LNHNV, CDR2 YYDKDF (reference sequence). V was cut by 0 bases and J by 1 base, with 10 bases left in between. The CDR3 sequence is 16 residues long. This chain's CDR3 is CATSRDRSGSYNEQFF. CDR3 in DNA: TGTGCCACCAGCAGAGATCGGAGCGGATCCTACAATGAGCAGTTCTTC.

CDR3 sequence: CASSVAARGEAFF. The CDR3 DNA follows: TGTGCCAGCAGCGTAGCTGCCCGGGGTGAAGCTTTCTTT. J is TRBJ1-1 and V is TRBV9; no reliable D call. Germline V CDR1 and CDR2: SGDLS, YYNGEE. V dropped 0 bases and J dropped 7 bases, with 10 bases sitting between them. The CDR3 has 13 residues.

This chain uses TRBV7-2 with TRBJ1-2, with unresolved D. This CDR3 has 14 amino acids. V dropped 1 base and J dropped 5 bases, with 11 bases sitting between them. The germline V gene encodes CDR1 SGHTA and CDR2 FQGNSA. CDR3 residues: CASSLDPSIYGYTF. The CDR3, as DNA: TGTGCCAGCAGCTTAGATCCTTCTATTTATGGCTACACCTTC.

The chain has TRBV7-2 and TRBJ2-3; TRBD2 is a possible D gene (5 bases). The length of the CDR3 is 16 residues. The germline V and J ends were trimmed by 5 bases and 2 bases, with 17 bases remaining between them. Germline V gene sequence: CDR1 SGHTA, CDR2 FQGNSA. CDR3 DNA: TGTGCCAGCAGCCCCCAAGGGAGAGGGATCACAGATACGCAGTATTTT. Its protein product is CASSPQGRGITDTQYF.

The chain employs TRBV6-5 and TRBJ1-3; maybe TRBD1 (5 bases). The CDR3 consists of 14 residues. V gave up 6 bases and J gave up 3 bases, with 12 bases separating them. From germline, CDR1 is MNHEY and CDR2 SVGAGI. This CDR3 reads CASSPDSGGNTIYF. The CDR3, as DNA: TGTGCCAGCAGCCCCGACAGTGGTGGAAACACCATATATTTT.

V gene TRBV5-1 combines with J gene TRBJ2-3; 10 nucleotides line up with TRBD2. CDR3 size: 15 residues. Germline lookup yields CDR1 SGHRS and CDR2 YFSETQ. J gave up 5 bases and V 4 bases, and 7 bases lay outside the gene matches. CDR3 loop: CASSPRTSGRDTQYF. DNA of the CDR3: TGCGCCAGCAGCCCGAGGACTAGCGGACGAGATACGCAGTATTTT.

This chain links TRBV27 with TRBJ1-1; D not certain. CDR1 MNHEY and CDR2 SMNVEV come from the germline V gene (reference sequence). This CDR3 is built from 14 residues. V lost 6 bases to trimming and J lost 4 bases, with 15 bases between them. Here the CDR3 reads CASRRSGEGTEAFF. The CDR3, as DNA: TGTGCCAGCAGACGGTCCGGGGAGGGCACTGAAGCTTTCTTT.

The gene calls are TRBV28 and TRBJ1-1; TRBD1 might be the D (6 bases). The length of the CDR3 is 16 residues. V was pared by 2 bases and J by 1 base, with 14 bases between. Germline assignment: CDR1 MDHEN and CDR2 SYDVKM. This chain's CDR3 is CASSLEGHRANTEAFF. The CDR3 DNA sequence: TGTGCCAGCAGTTTAGAAGGGCACAGGGCGAACACTGAAGCTTTCTTT.

The chain is built from TRBV10-3 and TRBJ2-5; TRBD2 matches 7 bases. V trimming: 2 bases; J trimming: 3 bases; junction bases outside the gene matches: 6. CDR3 size: 15 residues. CDR1 ENHRY and CDR2 SYGVKD come from the germline V gene. The CDR3 here is CAISERSGGEETQYF. The CDR3 DNA reads TGTGCCATCAGTGAGAGGTCGGGAGGAGAAGAGACCCAGTACTTC.

The V and J genes are TRBV28 and TRBJ1-1; D not resolved. The CDR3 loop spans 12 amino acids. V lost 5 bases, J lost 2 bases, and 6 bases lay in between. Germline loops: CDR1 MDHEN, CDR2 SYDVKM. CDR3 nucleotide sequence: TGTGCCAGCAGTAGACTAAACACTGAAGCTTTCTTT. Translated: CASSRLNTEAFF.

V gene TRBV20-1 combines with J gene TRBJ1-1; D gene uncertain. CDR1 and CDR2 from the germline V gene are DFQATT and SNEGSKA (reference sequence). The CDR3 loop spans 11 amino acids. V was cut by 7 bases and J by 6 bases, with 12 bases left in between. CDR3 sequence: CSGRGSSEAFF. The CDR3, as DNA: TGCAGTGGGCGGGGAAGTTCTGAAGCTTTCTTT.